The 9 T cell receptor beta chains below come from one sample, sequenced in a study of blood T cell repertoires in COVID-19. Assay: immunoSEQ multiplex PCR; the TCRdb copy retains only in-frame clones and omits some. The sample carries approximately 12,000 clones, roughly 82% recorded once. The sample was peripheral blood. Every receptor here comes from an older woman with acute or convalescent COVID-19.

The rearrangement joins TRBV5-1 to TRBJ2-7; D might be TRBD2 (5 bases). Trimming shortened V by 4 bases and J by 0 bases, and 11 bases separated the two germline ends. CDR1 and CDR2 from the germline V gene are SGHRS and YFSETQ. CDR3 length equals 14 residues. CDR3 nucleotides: TGCGCCAGCAGCCCGGACTCATCCTCCTACGAGCAGTACTTC. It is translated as CASSPDSSSYEQYF.

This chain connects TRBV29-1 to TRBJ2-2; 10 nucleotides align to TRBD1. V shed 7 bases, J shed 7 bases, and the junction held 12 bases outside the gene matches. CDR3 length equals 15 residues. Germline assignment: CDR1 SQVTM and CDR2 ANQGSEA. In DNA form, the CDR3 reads TGCAGCGCCAGAACCGGGACAGGGGTAAACGGGGAGCTGTTTTTT. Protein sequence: CSARTGTGVNGELFF.

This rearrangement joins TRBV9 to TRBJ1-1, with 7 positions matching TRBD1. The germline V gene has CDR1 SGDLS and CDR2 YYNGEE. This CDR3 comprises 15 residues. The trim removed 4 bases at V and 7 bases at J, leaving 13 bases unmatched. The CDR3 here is CASSPPSWQGVEAFF. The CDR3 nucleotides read TGTGCCAGCAGCCCCCCTAGTTGGCAGGGGGTTGAAGCTTTCTTT.

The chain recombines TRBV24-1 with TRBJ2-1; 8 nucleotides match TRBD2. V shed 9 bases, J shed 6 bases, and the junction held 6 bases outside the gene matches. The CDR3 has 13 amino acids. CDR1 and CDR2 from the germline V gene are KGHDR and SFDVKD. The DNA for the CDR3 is TGTGCCACCGCCGGGGGGGTACGCAATGAGCAGTTCTTC. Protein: CATAGGVRNEQFF.

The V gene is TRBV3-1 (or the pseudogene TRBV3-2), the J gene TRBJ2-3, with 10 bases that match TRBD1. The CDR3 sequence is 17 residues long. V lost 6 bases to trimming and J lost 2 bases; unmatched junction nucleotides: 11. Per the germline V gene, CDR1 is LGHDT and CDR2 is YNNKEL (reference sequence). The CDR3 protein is CASRGDRGRANTDTQYF. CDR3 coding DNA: TGTGCCAGCAGGGGGGACAGGGGTAGGGCCAACACAGATACGCAGTATTTT.

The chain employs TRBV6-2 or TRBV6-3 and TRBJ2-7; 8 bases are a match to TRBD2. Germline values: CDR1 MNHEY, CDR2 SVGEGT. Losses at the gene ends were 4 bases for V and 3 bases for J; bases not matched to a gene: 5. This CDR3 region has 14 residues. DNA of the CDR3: TGTGCCAGCAGTTCCCGGGGGGGCCGCTACGAGCAGTACTTC. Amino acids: CASSSRGGRYEQYF.

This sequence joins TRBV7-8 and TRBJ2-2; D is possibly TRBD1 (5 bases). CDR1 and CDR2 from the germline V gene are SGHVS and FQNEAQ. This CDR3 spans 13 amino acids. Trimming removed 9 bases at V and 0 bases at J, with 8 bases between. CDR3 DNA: TGTGCCAGAATGGACACGAACACCGGGGAGCTGTTTTTT. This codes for CARMDTNTGELFF.

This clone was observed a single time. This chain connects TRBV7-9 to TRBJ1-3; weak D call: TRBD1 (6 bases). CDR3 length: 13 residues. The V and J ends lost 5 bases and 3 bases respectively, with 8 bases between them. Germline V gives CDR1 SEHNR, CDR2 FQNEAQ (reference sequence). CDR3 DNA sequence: TGTGCCAGCAGCCCAGGGGATGGAAACACCATATATTTT. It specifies CASSPGDGNTIYF.

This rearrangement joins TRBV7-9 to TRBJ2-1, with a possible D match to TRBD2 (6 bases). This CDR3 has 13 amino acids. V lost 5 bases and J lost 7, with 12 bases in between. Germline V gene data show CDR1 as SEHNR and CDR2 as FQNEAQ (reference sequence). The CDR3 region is CASSPDYLNEQFF. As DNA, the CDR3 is TGTGCCAGCAGCCCGGACTACCTGAATGAGCAGTTCTTC.